The 6 T cell receptor beta chains in this list originate from one sample, sequenced in a study of blood T cell repertoires in COVID-19. Profiled with immunoSEQ multiplex PCR; TCRdb holds only in-frame clones, not every one. Among about 210,000 clones listed, roughly 75% were seen once. Sequenced: peripheral blood. These receptors were obtained from a woman in her seventies with acute or convalescent COVID-19.

The gene calls are TRBV7-2 and TRBJ2-7, with 8 bases that match TRBD2. Per germline, CDR1 SGHTA and CDR2 FQGNSA. This CDR3 spans 15 amino acids. V was pared by 5 bases and J by 2 bases, with 8 bases of the junction left unmatched. CDR3 sequence reads: CASSQSGGLTYEQYF. The CDR3 DNA sequence: TGTGCCAGCAGCCAGAGCGGGGGCCTTACCTACGAGCAGTACTTC.

The rearrangement uses TRBV5-1 and TRBJ2-5; 8 bases are shared with TRBD2. Trimming cost V 0 bases and J 1 base; bases outside gene matches: 2. CDR3 size: 15 residues. In germline, CDR1 is SGHRS, CDR2 YFSETQ. In DNA, the CDR3 is TGCGCCAGCAGCTTGGCGAGCGGGGGCCAAGAGACCCAGTACTTC. This translates into CASSLASGGQETQYF.

The chain couples TRBV2 to TRBJ1-4; D is perhaps TRBD1 (5 bases). The germline CDR1 and CDR2 sequences are SNHLY and FYNNEI. The V gene lost 6 bases and the J gene lost 7 bases, with 21 bases spanning the gap. CDR3 size: 16 residues. Here the CDR3 DNA reads TGTGCCAGCAGCCAAGGGGCACACCTGGGGTTTGAAAAACTGTTTTTT. It translates to CASSQGAHLGFEKLFF. Combining the CDR3 with reference TRBV2 and TRBJ1-4 gives the whole variable domain EPEVTQTPSHQVTQMGQEVILRCVPISNHLYFYWYRQILGQKVEFLVSFYNNEISEKSEIFDDQFSVERPDGSNFTLKIRSTKLEDSAMYFCASSQGAHLGFEKLFFGSGTQLSVL.

A single count supports this clone. This chain links TRBV6-2 or TRBV6-3 with TRBJ2-7, with 11 bases matching TRBD1. Germline CDR1 and CDR2: MNHEY and SVGEGT. The CDR3 totals 15 residues. The J segment lost 4 bases and the V segment lost 5 bases, leaving 7 bases of the junction unmatched. CDR3 amino acids: CASSKRTGGSYEQYV. Written as DNA, the CDR3 is TGTGCCAGCAGTAAACGGACAGGGGGCAGTTACGAGCAGTACGTC.

The J gene is TRBJ2-2, the V gene TRBV7-2; D uncertain. Trimming took off 0 bases at V and 0 bases at J, with 5 bases between the two ends. The CDR3 spans 15 residues. Germline values: CDR1 SGHTA, CDR2 FQGNSA. CDR3: CASSLALANTGELFF. The CDR3 coding sequence is TGTGCCAGCAGCTTAGCGCTAGCGAACACCGGGGAGCTGTTTTTT.

The chain uses TRBV24-1 and TRBJ2-1, with D possibly being TRBD2 (6 bases). Trimming removed 5 bases at V and 3 bases at J, with 13 bases between. Germline V CDR1 and CDR2: KGHDR, SFDVKD. The CDR3 sequence is 15 residues long. Here the CDR3 DNA reads TGTGCCACCAGTGTTAACGGGGGAAACTACAATGAGCAGTTCTTC. Translation: CATSVNGGNYNEQFF.